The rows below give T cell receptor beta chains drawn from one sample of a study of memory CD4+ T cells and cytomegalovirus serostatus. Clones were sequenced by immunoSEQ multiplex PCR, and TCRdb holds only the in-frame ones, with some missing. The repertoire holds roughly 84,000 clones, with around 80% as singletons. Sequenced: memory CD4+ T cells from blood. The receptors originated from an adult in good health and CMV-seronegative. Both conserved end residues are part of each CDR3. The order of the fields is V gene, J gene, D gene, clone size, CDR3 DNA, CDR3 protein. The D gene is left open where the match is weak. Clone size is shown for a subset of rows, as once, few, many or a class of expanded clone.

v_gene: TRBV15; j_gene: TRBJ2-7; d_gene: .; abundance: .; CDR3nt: TGTGCCACCAGCAGAGGGGGGGTTCTCTACGAGCAGTACTTC; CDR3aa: CATSRGGVLYEQYF
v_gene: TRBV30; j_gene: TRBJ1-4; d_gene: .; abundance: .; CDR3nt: TGTGCCTGGAGTGCCCCCCCCAATGAAAAACTGTTTTTT; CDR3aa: CAWSAPPNEKLFF
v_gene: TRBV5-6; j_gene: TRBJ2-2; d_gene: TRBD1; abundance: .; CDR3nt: TGTGCCAGCACCTTGGACAGGGGGGTCACCGGGGAGCTGTTTTTT; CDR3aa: CASTLDRGVTGELFF
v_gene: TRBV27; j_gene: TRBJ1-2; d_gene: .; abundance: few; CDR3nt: TGTGCCAGCAGTTTTGAGGGCAACTATGGCTACACCTTC; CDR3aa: CASSFEGNYGYTF
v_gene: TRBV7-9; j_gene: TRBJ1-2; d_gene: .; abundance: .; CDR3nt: TGTGCCAGCAGCCAGGACCGCGTTATAGGCTATGGCTACACCTTC; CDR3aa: CASSQDRVIGYGYTF
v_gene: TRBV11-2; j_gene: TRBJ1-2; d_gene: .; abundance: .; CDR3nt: TGTGCCAGCAGCTTAGGATTGGACCGCCGTAACTATGGCTACACCTTC; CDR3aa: CASSLGLDRRNYGYTF
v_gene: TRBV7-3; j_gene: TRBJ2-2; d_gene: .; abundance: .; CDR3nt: TGTGCCAGCAGCTTGGGAGGCCTGAACACCGGGGAGCTGTTTTTT; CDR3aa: CASSLGGLNTGELFF
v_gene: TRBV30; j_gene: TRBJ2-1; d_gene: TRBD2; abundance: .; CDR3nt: TGTGCCTGGAGTCTGGGGGGGTCTTACAATGAGCAGTTCTTC; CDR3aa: CAWSLGGSYNEQFF
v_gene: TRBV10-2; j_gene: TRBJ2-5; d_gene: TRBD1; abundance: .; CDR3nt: TGCGCCAGCTCCCACGGGACAGCCGAAGAGACCCAGTACTTC; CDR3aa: CASSHGTAEETQYF
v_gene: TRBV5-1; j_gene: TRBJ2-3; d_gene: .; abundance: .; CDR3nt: TGCGCCAGCAGTTGGGGGGGGCGCACAGATACGCAGTATTTT; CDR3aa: CASSWGGRTDTQYF
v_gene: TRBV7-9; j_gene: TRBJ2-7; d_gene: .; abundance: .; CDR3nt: TGTGCCAGCAGCTTGGGCGGTAGTTGGGACGAGCAGTACTTC; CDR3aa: CASSLGGSWDEQYF
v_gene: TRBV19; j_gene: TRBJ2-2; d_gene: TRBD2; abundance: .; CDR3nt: TGTGCCAGTAGTATGACTAGCGGGGGGCGGAACACCGGGGAGCTGTTTTTT; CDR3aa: CASSMTSGGRNTGELFF
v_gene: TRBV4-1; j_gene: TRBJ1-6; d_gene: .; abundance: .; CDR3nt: TGCGCCAGCAGCCAAGGGTCCCAGGGGATGCGTTCACCCCTCCACTTT; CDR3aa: CASSQGSQGMRSPLHF
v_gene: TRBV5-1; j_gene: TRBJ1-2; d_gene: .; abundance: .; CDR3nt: TGCGCCAGCAGCTTCGGGGGGGGGCGAGGCTACACCTTC; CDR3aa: CASSFGGGRGYTF
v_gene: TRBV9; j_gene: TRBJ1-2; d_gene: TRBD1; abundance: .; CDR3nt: TGTGCCAGCAGCCAACTTGAGGGGGCGGGAGGCTACACCTTC; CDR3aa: CASSQLEGAGGYTF
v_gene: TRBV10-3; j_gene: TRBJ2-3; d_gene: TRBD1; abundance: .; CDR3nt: TGTGCCATCGCCTGGACAGGGGAGACAGATACGCAGTATTTT; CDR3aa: CAIAWTGETDTQYF
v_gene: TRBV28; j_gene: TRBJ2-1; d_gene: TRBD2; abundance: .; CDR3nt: TGTGCCAGCAGCCGGACTAGCGGGGGGGTAAGAATTAACAATGAGCAGTTCTTC; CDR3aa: CASSRTSGGVRINNEQFF
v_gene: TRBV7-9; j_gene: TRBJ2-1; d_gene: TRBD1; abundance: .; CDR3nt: TGTGCCAGCAGCGCCACGGGACAGGGAAATGAGCAGTTCTTC; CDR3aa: CASSATGQGNEQFF
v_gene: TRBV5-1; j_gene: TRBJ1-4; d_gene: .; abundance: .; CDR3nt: TGCGCCAGCAGCTTGGATAGGGGGGCAACTAATGAAAAACTGTTTTTT; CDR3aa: CASSLDRGATNEKLFF
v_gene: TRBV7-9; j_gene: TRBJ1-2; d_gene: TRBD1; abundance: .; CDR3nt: TGTGCCAGCAGCTTGGGACAGGGGGACTATGGCTACACCTTC; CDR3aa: CASSLGQGDYGYTF
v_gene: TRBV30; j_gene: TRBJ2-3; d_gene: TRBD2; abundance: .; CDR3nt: TGTGCCTGGAGCGGGGGGGTGGGCACAGATACGCAGTATTTT; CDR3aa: CAWSGGVGTDTQYF
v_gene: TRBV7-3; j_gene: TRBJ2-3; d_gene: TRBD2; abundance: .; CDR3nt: TGTGCCAGCAGCTTAACTAGCGGGGGGGCGGGCACAGATACGCAGTATTTT; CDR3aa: CASSLTSGGAGTDTQYF
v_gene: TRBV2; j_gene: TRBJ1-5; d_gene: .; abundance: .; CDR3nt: TGTGCCAGCAGTGAGTCGGGAGGGGAGACCAATCAGCCCCAGCATTTT; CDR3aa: CASSESGGETNQPQHF
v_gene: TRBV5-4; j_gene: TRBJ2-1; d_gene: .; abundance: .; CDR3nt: TGTGCCAGCAGCTTGGTACCTGAAGATGAGCAGTTCTTC; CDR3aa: CASSLVPEDEQFF
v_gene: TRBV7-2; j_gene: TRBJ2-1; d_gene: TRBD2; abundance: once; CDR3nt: TGTGCCAGCAGGCCGGGACTAGCGGGGGCTTATGAGCAGTTCTTC; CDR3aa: CASRPGLAGAYEQFF
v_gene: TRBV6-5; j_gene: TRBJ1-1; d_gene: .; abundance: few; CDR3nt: TGTGCCAGCAGTTACAGCCCGGAAACTGAAGCTTTCTTT; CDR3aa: CASSYSPETEAFF
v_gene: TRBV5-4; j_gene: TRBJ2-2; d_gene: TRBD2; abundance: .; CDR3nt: TGTGCCAGCAGTGCTGGGACTAGCGGGGGCCACGGGGAGCTGTTTTTT; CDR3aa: CASSAGTSGGHGELFF
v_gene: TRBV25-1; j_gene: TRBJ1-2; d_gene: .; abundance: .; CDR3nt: TGTGCCAGCAGTGAGCCAGACAGGTTTTATGGCTACACCTTC; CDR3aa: CASSEPDRFYGYTF
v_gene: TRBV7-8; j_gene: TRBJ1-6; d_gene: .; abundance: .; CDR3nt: TGTGCCAGCAGCGCGACGGACAGCTCCTATAATTCACCCCTCCACTTT; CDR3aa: CASSATDSSYNSPLHF
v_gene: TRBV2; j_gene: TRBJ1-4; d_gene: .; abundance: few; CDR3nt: TGTGCCAGCAGACCAGGCGGAGTAGGGGAAAAACTGTTTTTT; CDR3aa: CASRPGGVGEKLFF
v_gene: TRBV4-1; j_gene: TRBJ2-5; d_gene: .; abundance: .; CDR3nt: TGCGCCAGCAGCCAAGTTGGCAGCGGTCAAGAGACCCAGTACTTC; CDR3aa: CASSQVGSGQETQYF
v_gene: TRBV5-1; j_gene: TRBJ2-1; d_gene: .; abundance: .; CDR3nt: TGCGCCAGCAGCTTTGCGTTAGGTTCCTACAATGAGCAGTTCTTC; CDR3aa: CASSFALGSYNEQFF
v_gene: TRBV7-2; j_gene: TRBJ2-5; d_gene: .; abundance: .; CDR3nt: TGTGCCACCCAGGGGCCGGAGACCCAGTACTTC; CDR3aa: CATQGPETQYF
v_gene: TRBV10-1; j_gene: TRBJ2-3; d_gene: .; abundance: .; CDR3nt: TGCGCCAGCATTTCACAGGGGGGGACGCAGTATTTT; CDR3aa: CASISQGGTQYF
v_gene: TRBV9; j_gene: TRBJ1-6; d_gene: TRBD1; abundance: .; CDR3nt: TGTGCCAGCAGCGTCGGACAGGGTTCACCCCTCCACTTT; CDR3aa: CASSVGQGSPLHF
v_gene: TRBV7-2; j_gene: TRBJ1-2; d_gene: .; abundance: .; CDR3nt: TGTGCCAGCAGCTTAGTGAGTGGGGACCGGGACGCTAACTATGGCTACACCTTC; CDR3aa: CASSLVSGDRDANYGYTF
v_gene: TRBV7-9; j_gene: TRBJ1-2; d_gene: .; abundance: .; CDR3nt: TGTGCCAGCAGCTTAGATTTGTCGGGTTATTACATCTATGGCTACACCTTC; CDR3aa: CASSLDLSGYYIYGYTF
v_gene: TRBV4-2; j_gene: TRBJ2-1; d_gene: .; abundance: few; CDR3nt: TGTGCCAGCAGCCACTTACGTGGGGGGGGGCCCAATGAGCAGTTCTTC; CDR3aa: CASSHLRGGGPNEQFF
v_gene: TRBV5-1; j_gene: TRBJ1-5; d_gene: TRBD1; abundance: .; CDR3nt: TGCGCCAGCAGCCAGGGGGATGGCAATCAGCCCCAGCATTTT; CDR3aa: CASSQGDGNQPQHF
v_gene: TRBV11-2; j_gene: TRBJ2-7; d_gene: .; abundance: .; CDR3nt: TGTGCCAGCAGCTTAGGTGGGCACGAGCAGTACTTC; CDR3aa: CASSLGGHEQYF
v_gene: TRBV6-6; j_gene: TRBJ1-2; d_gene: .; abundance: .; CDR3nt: TGTGCCAGCAGTTACTCCCCGGGTGATGGGGTTGGCTACACCTTC; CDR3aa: CASSYSPGDGVGYTF
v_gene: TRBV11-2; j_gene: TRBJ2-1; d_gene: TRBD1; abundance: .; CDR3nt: TGTGCCAGCAGCTTACAGGACAGGGCCTACAATGAGCAGTTCTTC; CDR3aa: CASSLQDRAYNEQFF
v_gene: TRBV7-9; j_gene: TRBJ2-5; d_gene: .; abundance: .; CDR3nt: TGTGCCAGCAGCTTAGCGGCGGCCCAGTACTTC; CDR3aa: CASSLAAAQYF
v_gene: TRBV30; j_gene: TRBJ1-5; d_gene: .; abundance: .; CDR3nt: TGTGCCTGGAGTTCAGGGACGAGCAATCAGCCCCAGCATTTT; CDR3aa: CAWSSGTSNQPQHF
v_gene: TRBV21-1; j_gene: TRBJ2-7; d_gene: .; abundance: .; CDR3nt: TGTGCCACCGATTTACAGGGGAACTACGAGCAGTACTTC; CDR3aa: CATDLQGNYEQYF
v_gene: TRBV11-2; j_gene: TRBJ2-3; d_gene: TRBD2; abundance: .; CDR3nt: TGTGCCAGCAGCTTGACTAGCGGGGGCGTTCTGAGCACAGATACGCAGTATTTT; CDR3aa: CASSLTSGGVLSTDTQYF
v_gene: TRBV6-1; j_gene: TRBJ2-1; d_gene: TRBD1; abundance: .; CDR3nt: TGTGCCAGCAGTGGGACAGGGCCAAGCTCCTACAATGAGCAGTTCTTC; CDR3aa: CASSGTGPSSYNEQFF
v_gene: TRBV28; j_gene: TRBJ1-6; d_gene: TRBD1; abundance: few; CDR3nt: TGTGCCAGCAGTTCCTATGACAGGGCGAATTCACCCCTCCACTTT; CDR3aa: CASSSYDRANSPLHF
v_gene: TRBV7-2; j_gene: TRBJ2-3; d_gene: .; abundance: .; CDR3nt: TGTGCCAGCGGGTCTGGTGGAGATACGCAGTATTTT; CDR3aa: CASGSGGDTQYF
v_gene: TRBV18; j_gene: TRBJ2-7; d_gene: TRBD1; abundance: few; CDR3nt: TGTGCCAGCTCAGGACAGGGGACCTCCTACGAGCAGTACTTC; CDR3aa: CASSGQGTSYEQYF
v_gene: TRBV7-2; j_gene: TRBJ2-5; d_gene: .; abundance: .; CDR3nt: TGTGCCAGCAGCCCGGCACGAGAGACCCAGTACTTC; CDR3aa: CASSPARETQYF
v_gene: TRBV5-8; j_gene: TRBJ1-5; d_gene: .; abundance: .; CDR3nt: TGTGCCAGCAGCTTGGTATTACAGGGAATTGGGCAGCCCCAGCATTTT; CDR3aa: CASSLVLQGIGQPQHF
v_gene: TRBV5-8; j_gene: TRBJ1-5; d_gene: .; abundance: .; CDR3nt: TGTGCCAGCAGCTTGGTCACCGCGACTGATAGCAATCAGCCCCAGCATTTT; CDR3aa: CASSLVTATDSNQPQHF
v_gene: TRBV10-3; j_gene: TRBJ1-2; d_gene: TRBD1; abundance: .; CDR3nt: TGTGCCATCAGCCTCCGGGACAGGGATCTTCTCACCTTC; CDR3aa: CAISLRDRDLLTF
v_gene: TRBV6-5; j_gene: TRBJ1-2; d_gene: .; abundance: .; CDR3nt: TGTGCCAGCAGTCTCTCTCGGGGAGGGGACTATGGCTACACCTTC; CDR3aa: CASSLSRGGDYGYTF